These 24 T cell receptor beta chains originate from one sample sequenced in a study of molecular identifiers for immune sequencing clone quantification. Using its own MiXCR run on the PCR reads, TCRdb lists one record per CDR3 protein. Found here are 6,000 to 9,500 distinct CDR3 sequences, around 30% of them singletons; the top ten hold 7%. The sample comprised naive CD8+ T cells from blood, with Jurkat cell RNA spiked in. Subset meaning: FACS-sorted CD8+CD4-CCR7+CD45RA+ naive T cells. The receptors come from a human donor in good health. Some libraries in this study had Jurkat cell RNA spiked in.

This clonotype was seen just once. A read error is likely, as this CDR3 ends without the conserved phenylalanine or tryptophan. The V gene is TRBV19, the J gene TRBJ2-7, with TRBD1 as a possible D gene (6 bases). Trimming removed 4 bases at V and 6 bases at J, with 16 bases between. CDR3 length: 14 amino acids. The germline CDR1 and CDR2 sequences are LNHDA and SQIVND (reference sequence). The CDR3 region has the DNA TGTGCCAGTAGTACCCAGGGGCCCCTCGCCGAGCAGTACTAC. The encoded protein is CASSTQGPLAEQYY.

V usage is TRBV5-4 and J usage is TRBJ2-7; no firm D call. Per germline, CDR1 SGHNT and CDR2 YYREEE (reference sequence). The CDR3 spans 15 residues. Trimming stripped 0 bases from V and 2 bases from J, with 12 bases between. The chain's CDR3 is CASSLDGPLTYEQYF. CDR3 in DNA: TGTGCCAGCAGCTTGGATGGGCCGCTCACCTACGAGCAGTACTTC.

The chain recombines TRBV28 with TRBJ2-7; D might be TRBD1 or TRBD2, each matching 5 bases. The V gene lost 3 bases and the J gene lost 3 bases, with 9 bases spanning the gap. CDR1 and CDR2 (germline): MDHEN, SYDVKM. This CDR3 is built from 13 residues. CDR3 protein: CASSFGGVYEQYF. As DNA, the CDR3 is TGTGCCAGCAGTTTTGGGGGTGTCTACGAGCAGTACTTC. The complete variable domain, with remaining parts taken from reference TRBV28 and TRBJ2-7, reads DVKVTQSSRYLVKRTGEKVFLECVQDMDHENMFWYRQDPGLGLRLIYFSYDVKMKEKGDIPEGYSVSREKKERFSLILESASTNQTSMYLCASSFGGVYEQYFGPGTRLTVT.

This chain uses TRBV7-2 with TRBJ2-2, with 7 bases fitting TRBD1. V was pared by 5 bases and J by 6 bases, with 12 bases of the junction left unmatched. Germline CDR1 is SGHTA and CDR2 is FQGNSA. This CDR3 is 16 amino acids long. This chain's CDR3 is CASSPGLGTEAGELFF. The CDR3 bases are TGTGCCAGCAGCCCCGGCTTGGGGACAGAGGCCGGGGAGCTGTTTTTT.

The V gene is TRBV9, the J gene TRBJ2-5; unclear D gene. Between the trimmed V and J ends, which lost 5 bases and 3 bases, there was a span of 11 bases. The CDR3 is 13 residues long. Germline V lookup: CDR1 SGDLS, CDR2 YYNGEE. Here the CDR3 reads CASSRWSEETQYF. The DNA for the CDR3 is TGTGCCAGCAGTAGGTGGTCGGAAGAGACCCAGTACTTC.

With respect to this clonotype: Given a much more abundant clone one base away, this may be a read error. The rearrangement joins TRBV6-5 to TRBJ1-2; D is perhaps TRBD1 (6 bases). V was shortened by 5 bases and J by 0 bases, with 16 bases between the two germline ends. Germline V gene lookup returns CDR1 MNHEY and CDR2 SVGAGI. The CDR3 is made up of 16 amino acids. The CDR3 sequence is CASSPVPRTANYGYTF. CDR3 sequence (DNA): TGTGCCAGCAGTCCCGTGCCCAGGACAGCTAACTATGGCTACACCTTC.

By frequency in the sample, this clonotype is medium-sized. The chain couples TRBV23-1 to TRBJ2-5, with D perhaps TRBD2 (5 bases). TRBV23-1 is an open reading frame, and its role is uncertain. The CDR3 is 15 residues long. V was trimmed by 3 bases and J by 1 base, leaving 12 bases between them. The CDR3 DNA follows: TGCGCCAGCAGTCAGGAAGGACTGGCCCAAGAGACCCAGTACTTC. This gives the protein CASSQEGLAQETQYF.

CDR3 bases: TGTGCCAGCAGCCAAGGCCCAATCAATCAGCCCCAGCATTTT. This gives the protein CASSQGPINQPQHF. The genes are TRBV4-2 and TRBJ1-5; D ambiguous. CDR1 and CDR2 (germline): LGHNA, YNFKEQ. The V gene lost 1 base and the J gene lost 3 bases, with 7 bases spanning the gap. The CDR3 has 14 residues.

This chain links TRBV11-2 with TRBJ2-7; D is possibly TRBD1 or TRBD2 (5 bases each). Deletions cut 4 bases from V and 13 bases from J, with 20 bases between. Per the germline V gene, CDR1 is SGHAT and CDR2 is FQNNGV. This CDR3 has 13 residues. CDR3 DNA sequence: TGTGCCAGCAGCTCGCCGAACCAGGGACGGGTATACTTC. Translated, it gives CASSSPNQGRVYF.

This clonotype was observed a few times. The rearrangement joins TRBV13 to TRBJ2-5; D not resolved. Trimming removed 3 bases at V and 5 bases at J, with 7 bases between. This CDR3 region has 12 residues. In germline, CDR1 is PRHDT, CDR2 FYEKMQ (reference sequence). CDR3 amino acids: CASSLLSETQYF. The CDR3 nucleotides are TGTGCCAGCAGCTTGCTGTCCGAGACCCAGTACTTC.

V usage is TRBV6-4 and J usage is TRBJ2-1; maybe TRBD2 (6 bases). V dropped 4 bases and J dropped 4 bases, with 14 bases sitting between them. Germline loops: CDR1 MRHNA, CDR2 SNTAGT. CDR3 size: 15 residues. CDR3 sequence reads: CASSVLATSYNEQFF. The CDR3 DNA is TGTGCCAGCAGTGTGCTAGCGACTTCTTACAATGAGCAGTTCTTC.

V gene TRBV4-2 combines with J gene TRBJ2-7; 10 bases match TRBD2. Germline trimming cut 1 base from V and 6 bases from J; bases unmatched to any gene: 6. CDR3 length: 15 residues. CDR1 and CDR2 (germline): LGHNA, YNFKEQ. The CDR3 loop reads CASSQVQREGREQYF. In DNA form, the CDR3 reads TGTGCCAGCAGCCAAGTGCAGCGGGAGGGGCGCGAGCAGTACTTC.

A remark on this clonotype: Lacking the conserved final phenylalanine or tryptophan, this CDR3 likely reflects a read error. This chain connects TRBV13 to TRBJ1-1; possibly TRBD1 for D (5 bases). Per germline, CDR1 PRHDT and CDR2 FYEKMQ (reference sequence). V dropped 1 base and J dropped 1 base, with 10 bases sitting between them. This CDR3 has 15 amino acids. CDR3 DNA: TGTGCCAGCAGCTTAGTAGGGACGGAGAACACTGAAGCTTTCTGT. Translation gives CASSLVGTENTEAFC.

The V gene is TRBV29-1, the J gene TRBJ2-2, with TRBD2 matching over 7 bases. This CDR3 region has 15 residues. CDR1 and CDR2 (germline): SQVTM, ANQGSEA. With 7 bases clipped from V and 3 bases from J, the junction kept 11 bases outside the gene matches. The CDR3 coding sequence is TGCAGCGCCAGTGCTAGCGGAAGCTACACCGGGGAGCTGTTTTTT. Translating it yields CSASASGSYTGELFF.

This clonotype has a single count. The CDR3 DNA follows: TGTGCCAGCAGTACCGGGGGGGAGACCCAGTACTTC. It translates to CASSTGGETQYF. V and J are TRBV28 and TRBJ2-5; 7 bases agree with TRBD2. The germline V gene has CDR1 MDHEN and CDR2 SYDVKM. CDR3 length equals 12 residues. Germline trimming cut 5 bases from V and 5 bases from J; bases unmatched to any gene: 2.

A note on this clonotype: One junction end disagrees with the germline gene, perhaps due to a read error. The CDR3 here is CSVLRLGLQEPQYF. The CDR3 DNA reads as TGCAGCGTGCTACGACTAGGCCTCCAAGAGCCCCAGTACTTC. The rearrangement uses TRBV29-1 and TRBJ2-5, with D tentatively TRBD2 (6 bases). There are 14 residues in the CDR3. Germline loops: CDR1 SQVTM, CDR2 ANQGSEA.

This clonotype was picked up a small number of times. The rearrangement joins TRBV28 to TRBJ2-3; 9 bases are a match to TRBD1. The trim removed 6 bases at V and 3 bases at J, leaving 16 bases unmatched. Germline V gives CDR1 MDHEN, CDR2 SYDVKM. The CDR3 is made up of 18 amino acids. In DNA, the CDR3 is TGTGCCAGCAGCATTATCCCTCTTGGGGGACAGGGAACAGATACGCAGTATTTT. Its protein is CASSIIPLGGQGTDTQYF.

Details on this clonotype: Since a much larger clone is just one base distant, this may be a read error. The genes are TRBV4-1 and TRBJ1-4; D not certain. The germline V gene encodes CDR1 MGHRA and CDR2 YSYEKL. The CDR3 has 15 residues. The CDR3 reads CASSPGDATNEKPFF. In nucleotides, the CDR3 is TGCGCCAGCAGCCCCGGGGATGCAACTAATGAAAAACCGTTTTTT.

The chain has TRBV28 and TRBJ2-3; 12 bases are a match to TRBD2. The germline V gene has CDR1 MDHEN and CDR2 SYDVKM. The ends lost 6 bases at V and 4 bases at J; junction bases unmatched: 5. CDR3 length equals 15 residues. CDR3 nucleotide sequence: TGTGCCAGCAGCAGGACTAGCGGGACTTCAGATACGCAGTATTTT. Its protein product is CASSRTSGTSDTQYF.

CDR3 residues: CASSCFREFTDTQYF. The CDR3 region has the DNA TGTGCCAGCAGTTGTTTTCGGGAGTTCACAGATACGCAGTATTTT. The rearrangement uses TRBV12-3 or TRBV12-4 and TRBJ2-3; TRBD2 is a possible D gene (6 bases). V dropped 4 bases and J dropped 2 bases, with 13 bases sitting between them. This CDR3 spans 15 amino acids.

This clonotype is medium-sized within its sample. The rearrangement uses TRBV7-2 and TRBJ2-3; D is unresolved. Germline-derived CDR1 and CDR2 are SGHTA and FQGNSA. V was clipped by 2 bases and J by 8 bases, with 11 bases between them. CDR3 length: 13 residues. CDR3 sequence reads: CASSLSLIGTQYF. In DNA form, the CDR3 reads TGTGCCAGCAGCTTATCCCTGATTGGTACGCAGTATTTT.

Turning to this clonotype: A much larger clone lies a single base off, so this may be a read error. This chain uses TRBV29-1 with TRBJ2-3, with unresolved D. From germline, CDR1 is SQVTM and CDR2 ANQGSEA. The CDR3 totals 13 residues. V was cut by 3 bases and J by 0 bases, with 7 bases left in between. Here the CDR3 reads CSVDLVSTDTQYF. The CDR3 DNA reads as TGCAGCGTTGACTTGGTCAGCACAGATACGCAGTATTTT.

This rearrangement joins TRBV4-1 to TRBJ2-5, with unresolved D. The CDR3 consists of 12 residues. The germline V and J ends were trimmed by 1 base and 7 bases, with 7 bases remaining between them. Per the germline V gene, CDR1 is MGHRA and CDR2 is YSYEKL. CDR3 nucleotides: TGCGCCAGCAGCCAAGGAAAAGGGACCCAGTACTTC. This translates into CASSQGKGTQYF.

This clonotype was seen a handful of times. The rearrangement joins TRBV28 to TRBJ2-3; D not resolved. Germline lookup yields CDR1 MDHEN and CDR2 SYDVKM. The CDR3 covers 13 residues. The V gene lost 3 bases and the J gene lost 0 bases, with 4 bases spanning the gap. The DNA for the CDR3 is TGTGCCAGCAGTTTGGACAGCACAGATACGCAGTATTTT. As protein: CASSLDSTDTQYF.